This T cell receptor (beta chain) was sequenced for a study of OX40 agonist ivuxolimab in advanced cancers. The cohort excluded patients with autoimmune disease history or systemic immunosuppression. To note about this clone: Its antigen is not known.

Generated by immunoSEQ multiplex PCR, the TCRdb table keeps only in-frame clones and is missing some. The table includes approximately 70,000 clones, around 94% detected once. Study results and caveats: Relative to CD4+ cells, CD8+ T cells on average had more expanded clones.

The specimen was CD4+ or CD8+ T cells sorted from blood, collected in a trial of the OX40 agonist ivuxolimab. This sequence originates from an adult with an advanced solid tumor such as melanoma, head and neck, liver or kidney cancer.

For the CDR3, the DNA is TGCAGCGTTGACGGACAGGGGACAGACTACTATGGCTACACCTTC. This codes for CSVDGQGTDYYGYTF. The chain combines TRBV29-1 with TRBJ1-2, with 9 nucleotides matching TRBD1. The V gene's germline CDR1 is SQVTM and CDR2 ANQGSEA. V shed 3 bases, J shed 3 bases, and the junction held 8 bases outside the gene matches. The CDR3 is made up of 15 amino acids. The full variable domain, in which reference TRBV29-1 and TRBJ1-2 provide the parts outside the CDR3, is SAVISQKPSRDICQRGTSLTIQCQVDSQVTMMFWYRQQPGQSLTLIATANQGSEATYESGFVIDKFPISRPNLTFSTLTVSNMSPEDSSIYLCSVDGQGTDYYGYTFGSGTRLTVV.